These T cell receptor beta chains were read from a single sample in a study of cytomegalovirus exposure and HLA in healthy donors. Method: immunoSEQ multiplex PCR; TCRdb's copy keeps in-frame clones and lacks some. The data show more than 60,000 clones, with about four fifths seen just once and around 4.7% held by the top ten. Material: PBMCs. These receptors were obtained from a woman in her 30s in good health and CMV-seronegative. The CDR3 runs from the conserved cysteine through the conserved F or W. Each record gives: clone size, V gene, J gene, D gene, CDR3 protein, CDR3 DNA. The D gene is left open where the match is weak. The size of a clone is reported for some rows only, either as once, few or many, or as a class for expanded clones.

>once|TRBV27|TRBJ2-1|NA
CASSPYLHNEQFF
TGTGCCAGCAGTCCCTATTTGCATAATGAGCAGTTCTTC
>NA|TRBV10-3|TRBJ2-7|NA
CAIRGEGAYEQYF
TGTGCCATCCGGGGTGAAGGAGCCTACGAGCAGTACTTC
>NA|TRBV6-5|TRBJ1-2|NA
CASYDRHKANYGYTF
TGTGCCAGCTACGACAGACATAAAGCAAACTATGGCTACACCTTC
>NA|TRBV14|TRBJ1-2|NA
CASSQDITDYGYTF
TGTGCCAGCAGCCAAGATATAACAGACTATGGCTACACCTTC
>NA|TRBV2|TRBJ1-1|NA
CASSEDRMNTEAFF
TGTGCCAGCAGCGAAGACAGAATGAACACTGAAGCTTTCTTT
>NA|TRBV28|TRBJ2-5|TRBD1
CASSRGQGETQYF
TGTGCCAGCAGTAGGGGACAGGGAGAGACCCAGTACTTC
>NA|TRBV6-5|TRBJ1-2|NA
CASRQGYGYTF
TGTGCCAGCAGACAGGGATATGGCTACACCTTC
>NA|TRBV15|TRBJ2-5|NA
CATSRDRGLETQYF
TGTGCCACCAGCAGAGATCGGGGGTTAGAGACCCAGTACTTC
>NA|TRBV6-5|TRBJ2-1|NA
CATTADRYNEQFF
TGTGCCACCACCGCCGACAGGTACAATGAGCAGTTCTTC
>NA|TRBV27|TRBJ2-1|NA
CASLGGNEQFF
TGTGCCAGCTTGGGAGGCAATGAGCAGTTCTTC
>once|TRBV29-1|TRBJ2-7|TRBD2
CSVVGSSLGTSSYEQYF
TGCAGCGTTGTGGGGTCTTCCCTCGGGACTAGCTCCTACGAGCAGTACTTC
>NA|TRBV6-5|TRBJ2-2|TRBD2
CASSLAGGSTGELFF
TGTGCCAGCAGCCTAGCGGGAGGTAGCACCGGGGAGCTGTTTTTT
>NA|TRBV5-1|TRBJ1-1|NA
CASSPGTPNTEAFF
TGCGCCAGCAGCCCAGGGACTCCGAACACTGAAGCTTTCTTT
>NA|TRBV13|TRBJ2-7|NA
CASSLGLTYEQYF
TGTGCCAGCAGCTTGGGACTCACCTACGAGCAGTACTTC
>NA|TRBV6-5|TRBJ1-1|NA
CASSYSPDRNTEAFF
TGTGCCAGCAGTTACTCTCCGGACAGGAACACTGAAGCTTTCTTT
>once|TRBV29-1|TRBJ1-2|NA
CSVELGGGGYTF
TGCAGCGTTGAACTGGGGGGGGGTGGCTACACCTTC
>many|TRBV5-1|TRBJ2-2|NA
CASSLGSGRTNTGELFF
TGCGCCAGCAGCTTGGGTAGCGGTCGGACGAACACCGGGGAGCTGTTTTTT
>NA|TRBV5-1|TRBJ2-1|NA
CASSSEKYEQFF
TGCGCCAGCAGCTCCGAGAAGTATGAGCAGTTCTTC
>NA|TRBV28|TRBJ1-2|TRBD1
CASSAGGFGYTF
TGTGCCAGCAGTGCAGGGGGCTTTGGCTACACCTTC
>NA|TRBV30|TRBJ1-2|NA
CAWSVGTYYGYTF
TGTGCCTGGAGTGTAGGGACTTACTATGGCTACACCTTC
>NA|TRBV19|TRBJ1-1|NA
CASSPRNTEAFF
TGTGCCAGTAGTCCCCGGAACACTGAAGCTTTCTTT
>NA|TRBV2|TRBJ1-5|NA
CASSEEAGAIRRQPQHF
TGTGCCAGCAGTGAAGAGGCGGGGGCCATCCGTAGGCAGCCCCAGCATTTT
>NA|TRBV5-6|TRBJ2-7|NA
CASRRDLLSEQYF
TGTGCCAGCAGGCGGGACCTTCTTTCCGAGCAGTACTTC
>NA|TRBV2|TRBJ2-5|TRBD2
CASSASRGGPNGTQYF
TGTGCCAGCAGTGCATCGCGGGGGGGCCCAAATGGGACCCAGTACTTC
>few|TRBV6-5|TRBJ1-6|TRBD1
CASSYGDRGDSPLHF
TGTGCCAGCAGTTACGGGGACAGGGGGGATTCACCCCTCCACTTT
>few|TRBV2|TRBJ1-5|TRBD1
CASSPPQGARSNQPQHF
TGTGCCAGCAGTCCACCACAGGGGGCGCGGAGCAATCAGCCCCAGCATTTT
>few|TRBV23-1|TRBJ1-3|NA
CASARGPFRTDYISSGNTIYF
TGCGCCAGCGCCCGAGGCCCCTTCCGGACAGACTATATCAGCTCTGGAAACACCATATATTTT
>NA|TRBV19|TRBJ1-1|NA
CASSITGNSEAFF
TGTGCCAGTAGTATTACCGGGAACTCTGAAGCTTTCTTT
>NA|TRBV2|TRBJ1-3|NA
CASMDRTAGNTIYF
TGTGCCAGCATGGATAGGACAGCTGGAAACACCATATATTTT
>NA|TRBV27|TRBJ1-1|NA
CASSLIRNTEAFF
TGTGCCAGCAGTTTAATTAGGAACACTGAAGCTTTCTTT
>NA|TRBV30|TRBJ2-7|NA
CAWKTQGLGGQYF
TGTGCCTGGAAGACTCAGGGCTTGGGGGGGCAGTACTTC
>NA|TRBV6-5|TRBJ2-5|TRBD2
CASTRRGFGETQYF
TGTGCCAGCACCAGGCGGGGGTTTGGAGAGACCCAGTACTTC
>once|TRBV4-1|TRBJ1-4|NA
CASSQERRQGTTNEKLFF
TGCGCCAGCAGCCAAGAAAGGCGGCAGGGAACAACTAATGAAAAACTGTTTTTT
>once|TRBV5-4|TRBJ2-7|TRBD2
CASSLAGGRAYEQYF
TGTGCCAGCAGCTTGGCTGGGGGGAGGGCCTACGAGCAGTACTTC
>NA|TRBV4-1|TRBJ2-3|TRBD2
CASSQSGLAGSGTDTQYF
TGCGCCAGCAGCCAATCTGGACTAGCGGGAAGTGGCACAGATACGCAGTATTTT